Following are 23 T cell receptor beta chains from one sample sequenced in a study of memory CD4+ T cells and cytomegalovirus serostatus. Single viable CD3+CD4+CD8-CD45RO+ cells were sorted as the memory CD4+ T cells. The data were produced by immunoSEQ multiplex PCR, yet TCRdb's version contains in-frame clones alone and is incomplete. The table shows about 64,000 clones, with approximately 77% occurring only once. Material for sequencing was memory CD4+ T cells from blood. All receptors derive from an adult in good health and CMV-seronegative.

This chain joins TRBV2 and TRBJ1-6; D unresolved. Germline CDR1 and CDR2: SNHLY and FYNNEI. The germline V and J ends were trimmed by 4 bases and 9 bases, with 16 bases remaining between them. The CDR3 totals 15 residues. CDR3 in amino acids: CASSVAPSGISPLHF. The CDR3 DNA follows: TGTGCCAGCAGTGTCGCCCCTTCGGGGATTTCACCCCTCCACTTT.

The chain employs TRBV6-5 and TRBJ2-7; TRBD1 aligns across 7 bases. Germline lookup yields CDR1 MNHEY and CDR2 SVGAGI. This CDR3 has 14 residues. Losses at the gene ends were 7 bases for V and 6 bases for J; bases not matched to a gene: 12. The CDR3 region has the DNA TGTGCCAGCACCGGGACGACAGGGCCCCGCGAGCAGTACTTC. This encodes CASTGTTGPREQYF.

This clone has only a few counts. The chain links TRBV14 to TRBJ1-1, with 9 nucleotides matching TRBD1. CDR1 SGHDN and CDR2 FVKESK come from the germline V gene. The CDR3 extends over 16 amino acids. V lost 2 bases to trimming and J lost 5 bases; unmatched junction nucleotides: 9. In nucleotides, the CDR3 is TGTGCCAGCAGCCAATTCCCGACAGGGGGGTTGACTGAAGCTTTCTTT. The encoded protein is CASSQFPTGGLTEAFF.

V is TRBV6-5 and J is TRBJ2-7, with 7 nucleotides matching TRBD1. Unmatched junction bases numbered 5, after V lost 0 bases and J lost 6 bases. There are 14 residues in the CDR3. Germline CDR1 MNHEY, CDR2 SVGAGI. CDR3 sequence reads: CASSYSRGLGEQYF. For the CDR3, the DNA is TGTGCCAGCAGTTACTCGAGGGGGCTAGGCGAGCAGTACTTC.

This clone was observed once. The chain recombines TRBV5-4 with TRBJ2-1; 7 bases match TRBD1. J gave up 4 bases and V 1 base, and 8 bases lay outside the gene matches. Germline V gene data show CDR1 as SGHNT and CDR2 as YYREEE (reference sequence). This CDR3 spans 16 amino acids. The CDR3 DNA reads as TGTGCCAGCAGCTTGAGATCAGGGGGAATTTACAATGAGCAGTTCTTC. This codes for CASSLRSGGIYNEQFF. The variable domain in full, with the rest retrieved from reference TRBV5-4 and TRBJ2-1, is ETGVTQSPTHLIKTRGQQVTLRCSSQSGHNTVSWYQQALGQGPQFIFQYYREEENGRGNFPPRFSGLQFPNYSSELNVNALELDDSALYLCASSLRSGGIYNEQFFGPGTRLTVL.

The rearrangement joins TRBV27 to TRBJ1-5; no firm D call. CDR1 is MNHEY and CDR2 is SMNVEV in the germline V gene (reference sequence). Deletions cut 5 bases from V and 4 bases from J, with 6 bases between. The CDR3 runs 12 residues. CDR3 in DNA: TGTGCCAGCAGTAGTGTAAATCAGCCCCAGCATTTT. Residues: CASSSVNQPQHF.

CDR3 sequence (DNA): TGTGCCAGCAGCCCGACCCGGAGCACTGAAGCTTTCTTT. Its protein is CASSPTRSTEAFF. This chain uses TRBV5-5 with TRBJ1-1, with D unresolved. This CDR3 contains 13 residues. Germline V gives CDR1 SGHKS, CDR2 YYEKEE (reference sequence). V shed 4 bases and J shed 4 bases, with 11 bases lying between them.

The CDR3 sequence: CAWSGGGDGTQYF. DNA of the CDR3: TGTGCCTGGAGTGGAGGAGGGGATGGGACCCAGTACTTC. The chain employs TRBV30 and TRBJ2-5; D is possibly TRBD2 (6 bases). The CDR3 totals 13 residues. Germline V lookup: CDR1 GTSNPN, CDR2 SVGIG (reference sequence). Trimming stripped 1 base from V and 7 bases from J, with 13 bases between.

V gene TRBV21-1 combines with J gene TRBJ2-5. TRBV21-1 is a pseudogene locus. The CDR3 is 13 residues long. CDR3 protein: CASSKSQTETQYF. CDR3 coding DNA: TGTGCCAGCAGCAAAAGTCAGACGGAGACCCAGTACTTC.

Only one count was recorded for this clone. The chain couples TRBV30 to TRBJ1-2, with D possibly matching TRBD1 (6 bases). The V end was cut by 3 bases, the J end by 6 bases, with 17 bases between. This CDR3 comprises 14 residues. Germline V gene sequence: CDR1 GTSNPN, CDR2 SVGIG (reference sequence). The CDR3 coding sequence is TGTGCCTGGAGCCGGGGCGGGACATTCGATGGCTACACCTTC. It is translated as CAWSRGGTFDGYTF.

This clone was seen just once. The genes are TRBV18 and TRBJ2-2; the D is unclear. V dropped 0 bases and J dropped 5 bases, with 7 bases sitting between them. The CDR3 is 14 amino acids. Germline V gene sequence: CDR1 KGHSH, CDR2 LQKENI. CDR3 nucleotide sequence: TGTGCCAGCTCACCACCCACCGCTACCGGGGAGCTGTTTTTT. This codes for CASSPPTATGELFF.

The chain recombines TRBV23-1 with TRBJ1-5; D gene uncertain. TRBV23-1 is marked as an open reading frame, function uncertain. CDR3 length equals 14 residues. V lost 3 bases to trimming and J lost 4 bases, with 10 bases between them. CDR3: CASSHRSKNQPQHF. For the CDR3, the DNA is TGCGCCAGCAGTCACAGGAGCAAAAATCAGCCCCAGCATTTT.

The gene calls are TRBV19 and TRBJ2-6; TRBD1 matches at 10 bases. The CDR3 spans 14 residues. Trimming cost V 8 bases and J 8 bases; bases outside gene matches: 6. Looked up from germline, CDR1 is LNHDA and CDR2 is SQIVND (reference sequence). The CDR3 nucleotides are TGTGCCAGTCACGGGACAGGGGTAACCAACGTCCTGACTTTC. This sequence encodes CASHGTGVTNVLTF.

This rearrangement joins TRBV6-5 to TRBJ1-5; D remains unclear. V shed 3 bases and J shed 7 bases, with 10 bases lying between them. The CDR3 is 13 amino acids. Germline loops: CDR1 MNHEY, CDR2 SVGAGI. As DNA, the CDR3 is TGTGCCAGCAGTTATGAGGGCCGGCAGCCCCAGCATTTT. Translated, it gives CASSYEGRQPQHF.

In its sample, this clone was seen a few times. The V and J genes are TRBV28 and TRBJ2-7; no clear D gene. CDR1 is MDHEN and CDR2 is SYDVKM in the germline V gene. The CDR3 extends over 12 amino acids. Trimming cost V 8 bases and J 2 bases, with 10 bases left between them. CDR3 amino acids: CASGSWAYEQYF. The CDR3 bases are TGTGCCAGCGGATCTTGGGCCTACGAGCAGTACTTC.

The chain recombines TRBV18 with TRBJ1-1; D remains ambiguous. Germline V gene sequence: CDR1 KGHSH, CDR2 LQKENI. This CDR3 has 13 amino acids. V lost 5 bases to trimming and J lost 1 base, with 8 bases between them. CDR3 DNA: TGTGCCAGCTCAACCGACAAGAACACTGAAGCTTTCTTT. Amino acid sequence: CASSTDKNTEAFF.

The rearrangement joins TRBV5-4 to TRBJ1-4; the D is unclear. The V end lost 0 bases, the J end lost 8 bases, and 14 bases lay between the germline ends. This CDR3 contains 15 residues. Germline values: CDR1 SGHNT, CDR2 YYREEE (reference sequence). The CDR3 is CASSLEAGGREKLFF. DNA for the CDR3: TGTGCCAGCAGCTTGGAGGCAGGAGGGCGAGAAAAACTGTTTTTT. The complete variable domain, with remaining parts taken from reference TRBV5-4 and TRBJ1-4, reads ETGVTQSPTHLIKTRGQQVTLRCSSQSGHNTVSWYQQALGQGPQFIFQYYREEENGRGNFPPRFSGLQFPNYSSELNVNALELDDSALYLCASSLEAGGREKLFFGSGTQLSVL.

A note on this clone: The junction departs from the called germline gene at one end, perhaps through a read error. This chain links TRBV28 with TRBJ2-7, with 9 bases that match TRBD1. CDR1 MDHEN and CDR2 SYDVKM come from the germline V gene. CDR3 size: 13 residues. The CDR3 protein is CASSERAPGQGAF. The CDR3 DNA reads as TGTGCCAGCAGCGAAAGAGCCCCGGGACAGGGCGCCTTC.

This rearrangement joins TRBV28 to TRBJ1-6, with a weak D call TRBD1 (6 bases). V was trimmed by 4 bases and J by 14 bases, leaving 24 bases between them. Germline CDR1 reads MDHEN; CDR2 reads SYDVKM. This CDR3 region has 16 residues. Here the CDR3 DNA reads TGTGCCAGCAGTTCCTCCGGTACGGGGGCGCGAATGGCCCTCCACTTT. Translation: CASSSSGTGARMALHF.

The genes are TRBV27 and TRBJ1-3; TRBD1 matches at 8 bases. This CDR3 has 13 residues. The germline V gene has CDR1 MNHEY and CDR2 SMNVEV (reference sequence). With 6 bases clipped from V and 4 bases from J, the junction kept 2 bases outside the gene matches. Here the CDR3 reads CASSRTGGNTIYF. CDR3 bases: TGTGCCAGCAGCAGGACAGGGGGAAACACCATATATTTT.

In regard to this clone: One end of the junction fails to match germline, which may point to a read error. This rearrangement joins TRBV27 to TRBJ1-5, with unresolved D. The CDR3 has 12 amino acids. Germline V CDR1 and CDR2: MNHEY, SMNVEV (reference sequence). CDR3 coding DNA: TGTGCCAGCAGTTCTTTGGGCCAGCCCAAGCATTTT. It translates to CASSSLGQPKHF.

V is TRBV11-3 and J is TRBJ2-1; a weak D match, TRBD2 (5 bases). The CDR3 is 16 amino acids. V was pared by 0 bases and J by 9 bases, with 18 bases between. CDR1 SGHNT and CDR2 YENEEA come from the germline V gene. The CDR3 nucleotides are TGTGCCAGCAGCTTAGATACTAGTCCCCAAAGAAGTGAGCAGTTCTTC. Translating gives CASSLDTSPQRSEQFF.

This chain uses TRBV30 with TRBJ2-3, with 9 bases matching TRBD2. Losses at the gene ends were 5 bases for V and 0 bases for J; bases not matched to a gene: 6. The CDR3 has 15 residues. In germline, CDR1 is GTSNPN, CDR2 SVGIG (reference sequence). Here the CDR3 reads CAWAPSGASTDTQYF. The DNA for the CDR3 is TGTGCCTGGGCCCCTAGCGGGGCCAGCACAGATACGCAGTATTTT.